Listed below are T cell receptor beta chains from one sample, sequenced in a study of beta chain features in type 1 diabetes. Profiling relied on immunoSEQ multiplex PCR, and the TCRdb table lists in-frame clones only, not all of them. This sample has about 220,000 clones, with roughly 10% found just once. Sequenced: central memory CD4+ T cells from blood. The receptors come from a man aged 18 to 30 in good health. CDR3s include the opening cysteine and the closing phenylalanine or tryptophan. The D gene is left open where the match is weak. Clone size is shown for a subset of rows, as once, few, many or a class of expanded clone.

j_call v_call clone_size d_call cdr3_nt cdr3_aa
TRBJ2-5 TRBV4-1 - - TGCGCCAGCAGCCAAGGTTGGAGCGGTGAGGAGACCCAGTACTTC CASSQGWSGEETQYF
TRBJ2-7 TRBV30 few TRBD1 TGTGCCTGGAGTGAATCGCCGGGACAGGGAACCTACGAGCAGTACTTC CAWSESPGQGTYEQYF
TRBJ2-3 TRBV7-2 many TRBD1 TGTGCCAGCAGCGGCAGGGACAGGGCTAACACAGATACGCAGTATTTT CASSGRDRANTDTQYF
TRBJ2-2 TRBV7-9 few - TGTGCCAGCAGCTTCGGTACAGTGGCCGGGGAGCTGTTTTTT CASSFGTVAGELFF
TRBJ2-3 TRBV18 - - TGTGCCAGCTCCCCCTATACAAGCACCCGCACAGATACGCAGTATTTT CASSPYTSTRTDTQYF
TRBJ2-2 TRBV7-2 few - TGTGCCAGCAGCTCGGACCCCGAGGCTACGAACACCGGGGAGCTGTTTTTT CASSSDPEATNTGELFF
TRBJ2-6 TRBV10-3 many - TGTGCCATCAGTGAGTCGGTACAGCTCTCTGGGGCCAACGTCCTGACTTTC CAISESVQLSGANVLTF
TRBJ2-1 TRBV27 - - TGTGCCAGCAGTTACTCGGGTAGCCCCAATGAGCAGTTCTTC CASSYSGSPNEQFF
TRBJ1-2 TRBV11-2 many - TGTGCCAGCAGCTTAGTGCCGCGTTCTAACTATGGCTACACCTTC CASSLVPRSNYGYTF
TRBJ2-1 TRBV7-9 few - TGTGCCAGCAGCTTAGATGTGGATGAGCAGTTCTTC CASSLDVDEQFF
TRBJ2-1 TRBV5-1 - - TGCGCCAGCAGCCCCGACGGGGGCGTTGACAATGAGCAGTTCTTC CASSPDGGVDNEQFF
TRBJ2-7 TRBV5-1 few TRBD2 TGCGCCAGCAGCTTTATAGCGGGAGCCCCCGAGCAGTACTTC CASSFIAGAPEQYF
TRBJ1-4 TRBV30 few - TGTGCCTGGAGTGTAGGACTTACTGGTGAAAAACTGTTTTTT CAWSVGLTGEKLFF
TRBJ2-4 TRBV11-2 - TRBD2 TGTGCCAGCAGCTTTCTGGCGGGAGCAGCCAAAAACATTCAGTACTTC CASSFLAGAAKNIQYF
TRBJ1-2 TRBV28 - - TGTGCCAGCAGTTTATGGCAGCTCGGGTACACCTTC CASSLWQLGYTF
TRBJ2-3 TRBV5-1 - TRBD2 TGCGCCAGCAGCTTGGGGCTAGCGGGAAGGGCAGATACGCAGTATTTT CASSLGLAGRADTQYF
TRBJ2-7 TRBV25-1 many - TGTGCCAGCAGACGGCCGAGCTCCTACGAGCAGTACTTC CASRRPSSYEQYF
TRBJ2-7 TRBV7-2 few - TGTGCCAGCAGCTTAGTCGGGAGCGCCTGGGAGCAGTACTTC CASSLVGSAWEQYF
TRBJ2-7 TRBV7-2 few TRBD1 TGTGCCAGCAGCCGGGACAGTTTCTACGAGCAGTACTTC CASSRDSFYEQYF
TRBJ2-3 TRBV15 few - TGTGCCACCAGCAGAGATTTCGGCCTCACAGATACGCAGTATTTT CATSRDFGLTDTQYF
TRBJ2-5 TRBV14 - - TGTGCCAGCAGCCAAGATCCCGGACACCGACAAGAGACCCAGTACTTC CASSQDPGHRQETQYF
TRBJ2-7 TRBV15 few - TGTGCCACCAGCAGAGGGGGGCCCACCGCTGGAGACGAGCAGTACTTC CATSRGGPTAGDEQYF
TRBJ2-5 TRBV2 many - TGTGCCAGCAAGTACGGGTCCCAAGAGACCCAGTACTTC CASKYGSQETQYF
TRBJ2-1 TRBV9 many - TGTGCCAGCAGCTCCGGGTCTTACAATGAGCAGTTCTTC CASSSGSYNEQFF
TRBJ2-7 TRBV4-1 few - TGCGCCAGCAGCCAACGGGCCGGGGACGAGTACGAGCAGTACTTC CASSQRAGDEYEQYF
TRBJ2-7 TRBV15 many - TGTGCCACCAGCAGAGATCGGTATGGAGAGCAGTACTTC CATSRDRYGEQYF